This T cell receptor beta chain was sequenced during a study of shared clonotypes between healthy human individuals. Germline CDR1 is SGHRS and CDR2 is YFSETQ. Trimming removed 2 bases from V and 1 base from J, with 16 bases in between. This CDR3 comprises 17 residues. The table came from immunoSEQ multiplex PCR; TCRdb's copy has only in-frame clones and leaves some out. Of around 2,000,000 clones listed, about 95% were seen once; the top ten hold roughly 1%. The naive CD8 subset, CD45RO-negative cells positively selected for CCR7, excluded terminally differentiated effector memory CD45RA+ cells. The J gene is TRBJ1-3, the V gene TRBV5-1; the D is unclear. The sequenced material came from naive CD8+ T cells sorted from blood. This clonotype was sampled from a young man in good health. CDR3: CASSLLPVGLSGNTIYF. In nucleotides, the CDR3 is TGCGCCAGCAGCTTATTACCTGTAGGATTATCTGGAAACACCATATATTTT.